The entry below gives a single T cell receptor beta chain sequence along with its context. This clonotype was counted between two and nine times. It lacks a known antigen. No base quality values were provided; no much bigger clone lies one nucleotide off. The record originates from a study of spatial heterogeneity in lung cancer (dated by TCRdb to between 2018 and 2021). Broadly, across the study: Beta-chain transcripts were consistently detected in greater numbers than alpha-chain transcripts, which likely reflected higher beta-chain transcript abundance. In the raw uncorrected reads, each unique combination of TCR and UMI appeared on average more than ten times. In non-small cell lung cancer, the study made a quantitative comparison of TCR alpha and beta repertoires among multiple tumor regions, matched nontumor lung and blood. Nonsynonymous mutation counts, determined by whole-exome sequencing of tumor tissue, were related to TCR repertoire features. At surgery, both alpha and beta chains were TCR-sequenced in 200 to 250 tumor regions, fewer than 80 matched nontumor lung samples and 50 to 60 PBMC samples. What the research found in general, with its limitations: Ubiquitous expanded tumor TCRs were found in blood more often at tumor resection than at routine follow-up. Additional single-cell paired TCR alpha and beta sequencing was considered necessary to confirm, at a functional level, the hypothesis that regional TCRs recognize regional mutations.

The sample's time point, from its label and the paper: sample taken at primary tumor resection. TCR sequencing used whole RNA extracted from tumor and nontumor lung tissue, or from cryopreserved PBMC samples, without cell sorting. Donors were some 78 patients with early-stage, untreated non-small cell lung cancer from the lung TRACERx cohort. A patient was chosen for TCR sequencing only when enough RNA was available from at least two tumor regions. The library was obtained by 5' RACE. The sequencing machine was a NextSeq 500. In the TCR library protocol, a unique molecular identifier was attached to each TCR cDNA molecule so that PCR and sequencing errors could be corrected. The authors' pipeline ran thus. TCR identification, UMI-based error correction and CDR3 extraction were all carried out with Decombinator tools. TCRs above a frequency of 2 per 1,000, corresponding to the top 1% of the tumor frequency distribution, were defined as expanded. Each repertoire was subsampled 100 times to 5,000 TCRs, after which Renyi diversity was computed with the R vegan package. CDR3 similarity networks were constructed using string-kernel similarity of amino acid triplets, with links drawn between CDR3s whose pairwise similarity was above 0.82. TCRdb cleaned the public reads at Q25 with fastp, built clones with MiXCR and kept in-frame beta chains. Merged by CDR3 protein, the rows form single entries marked with the most common genes and DNA. The V and J calls and clone size come from TCRdb's table, not from the authors' own analysis. In all, the sample holds about 80,000 distinct CDR3 sequences, and approximately 20% of those were seen once. The ten largest account for roughly 5.6% of the sample.

V sheds 6 bases and J sheds 0 bases, leaving 18 bases between their ends. The germline V gene (reference sequence) specifies MNHNY as CDR1 and SVGAGI as CDR2. The CDR3 holds 17 amino acids from the cysteine to the phenylalanine. Left in the record is the CDR3 DNA by itself, 51 bases read in frame from the first base. This specimen consisted of PBMCs, obtained at surgery. Rearrangement joined TRBV6-6 to TRBJ1-5; no confident D gene assignment can be made. The receptor comes from a male donor with early-stage non-small cell lung cancer. Here is the DNA: TGTGCCAGCAGGGAGAAGGACCTCGTGGCTAGCAATCAGCCCCAGCATTTT. Its translation reads: CASREKDLVASNQPQHF.